This TCR beta chain was found in a study of regulatory T cells in long-lasting Graves disease. About the research overall: Prior antithyroid drug treatment in newly diagnosed Graves' patients lasted under 3 months.

In building TCR beta libraries, iRepertoire HTBI primers were used together with Arm-PCR of CDR3 regions. TCRdb processed the multiplex PCR reads anew with MiXCR; each CDR3 protein has one entry. In the table there are 400,000 to 450,000 distinct CDR3 sequences, more than 12% of which are singletons. The length of the CDR3 is 16 residues. V was pared by 7 bases and J by 2 bases, with 8 bases of the junction left unmatched. Study-wide findings and caveats: Persistent disease was associated with favored TRBV28 usage and with favored use of TRBJ1-2 and TRBJ2-5.

Time point here: newly diagnosed GD, antithyroid drugs for less than 3 months. RNA isolated from PBMCs was used to make the TCR library. Notes on this clonotype: Antigen: not known.

The same specimen was also included in a second study, on T cells in Graves' hyperthyroidism and ophthalmopathy. That study adds: Investigators excluded patients with uncontrolled infection, other autoimmune disease, pregnancy or lactation. First-round RT-PCR with HTBI primers amplified the TCR CDR3 region.

This clonotype originated in a woman in her 30s with Graves disease. The V and J genes are TRBV12-3 or TRBV12-4 and TRBJ2-7; 13 positions agree with TRBD2. This material consisted of peripheral blood mononuclear cells (PBMCs), taken at new diagnosis, from a patient treated with antithyroid drugs. The CDR3 nucleotides are TGTGCCAGCATCCCGACTAGCGGGAGGTGGCCCTACGAGCAGTACTTC. Translated, it gives CASIPTSGRWPYEQYF.